The clone carrying this T cell receptor beta chain has just a few counts. The data were obtained in a study of identical twins. The CDR3 loop spans 13 amino acids. The trim removed 6 bases at V and 4 bases at J, leaving 1 base unmatched. Germline CDR1 KGHDR, CDR2 SFDVKD. Using its own MiXCR run on the 5' RACE reads, TCRdb lists one record per CDR3 protein. The table shows about 660,000 distinct CDR3 sequences, with 8.6% occurring only once. The same data also went into a second study, on yellow fever vaccine responses in identical twins.

The receptor's source is a woman aged 18-29 years in good health. Input material: PBMCs. V usage is TRBV24-1 and J usage is TRBJ2-1; 8 bases align to TRBD2. The DNA of the CDR3 is TGTGCCACCAGTAGCGGGAGATACAATGAGCAGTTCTTC. It codes for CATSSGRYNEQFF.